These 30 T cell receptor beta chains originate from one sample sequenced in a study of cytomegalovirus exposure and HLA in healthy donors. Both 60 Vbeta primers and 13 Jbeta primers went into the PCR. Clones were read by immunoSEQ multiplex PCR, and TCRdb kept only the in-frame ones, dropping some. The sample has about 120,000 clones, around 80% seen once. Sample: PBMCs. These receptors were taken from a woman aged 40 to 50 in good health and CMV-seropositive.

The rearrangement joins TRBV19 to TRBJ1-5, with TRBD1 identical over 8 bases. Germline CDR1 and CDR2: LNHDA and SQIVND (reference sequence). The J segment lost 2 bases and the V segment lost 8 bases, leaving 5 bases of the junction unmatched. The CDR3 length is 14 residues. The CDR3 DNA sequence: TGTGCCAGTTCTCCAGGGGGCGGCAATCAGCCCCAGCATTTT. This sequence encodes CASSPGGGNQPQHF.

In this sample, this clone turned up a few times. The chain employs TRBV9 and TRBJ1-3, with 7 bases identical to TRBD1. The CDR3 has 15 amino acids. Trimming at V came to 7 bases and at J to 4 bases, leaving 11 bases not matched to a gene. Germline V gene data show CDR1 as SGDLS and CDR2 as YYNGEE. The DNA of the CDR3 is TGTGCCAGCCGGTCAGGGGGTGGGGGGGGAAACACCATATATTTT. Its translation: CASRSGGGGGNTIYF.

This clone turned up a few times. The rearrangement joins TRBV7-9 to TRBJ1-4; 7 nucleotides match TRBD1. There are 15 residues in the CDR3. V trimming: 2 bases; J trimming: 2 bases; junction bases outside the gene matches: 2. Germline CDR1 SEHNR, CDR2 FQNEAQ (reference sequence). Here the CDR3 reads CASSLPGQTNEKLFF. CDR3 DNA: TGTGCCAGCAGCTTACCGGGACAGACTAATGAAAAACTGTTTTTT.

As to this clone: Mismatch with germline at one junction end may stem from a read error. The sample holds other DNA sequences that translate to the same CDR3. CDR3 sequence reads: CASSLLLDNSPLHF. In DNA, the CDR3 is TGCGCCAGCAGCTTACTACTGGATAATTCCCCCCTCCACTTT. J is TRBJ1-6 and V is TRBV5-1; D call uncertain. The germline V gene has CDR1 SGHRS and CDR2 YFSETQ. This CDR3 has 14 residues.

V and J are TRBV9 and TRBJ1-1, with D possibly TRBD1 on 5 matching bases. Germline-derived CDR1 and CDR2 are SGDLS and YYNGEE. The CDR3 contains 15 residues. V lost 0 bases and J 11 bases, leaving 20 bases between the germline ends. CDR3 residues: CASSVGEGLRRAAFF. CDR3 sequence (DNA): TGTGCCAGCAGCGTAGGGGAGGGACTCCGGAGGGCGGCTTTCTTT.

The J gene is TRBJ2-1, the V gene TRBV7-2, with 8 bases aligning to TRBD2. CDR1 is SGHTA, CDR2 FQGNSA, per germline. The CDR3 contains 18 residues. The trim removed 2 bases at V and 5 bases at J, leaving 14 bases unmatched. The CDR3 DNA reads TGTGCCAGCAGCTTACGTCCCAGCGGGCTAGCGGGTCACAATGAGCAGTTCTTC. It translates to CASSLRPSGLAGHNEQFF.

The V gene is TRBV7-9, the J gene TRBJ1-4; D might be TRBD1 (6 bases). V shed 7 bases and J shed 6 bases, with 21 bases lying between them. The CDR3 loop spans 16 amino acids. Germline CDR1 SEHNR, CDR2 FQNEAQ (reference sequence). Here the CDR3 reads CASKASGTLMDEKLFF. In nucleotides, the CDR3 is TGTGCCAGCAAGGCCAGCGGGACACTCATGGATGAAAAACTGTTTTTT.

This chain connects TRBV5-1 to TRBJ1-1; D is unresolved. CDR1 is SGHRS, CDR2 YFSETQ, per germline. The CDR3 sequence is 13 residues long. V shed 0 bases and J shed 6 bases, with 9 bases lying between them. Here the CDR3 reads CASSLDGEAEAFF. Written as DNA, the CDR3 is TGCGCCAGCAGCTTGGATGGGGAGGCTGAAGCTTTCTTT. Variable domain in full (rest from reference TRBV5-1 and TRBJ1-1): KAGVTQTPRYLIKTRGQQVTLSCSPISGHRSVSWYQQTPGQGLQFLFEYFSETQRNKGNFPGRFSGRQFSNSRSEMNVSTLELGDSALYLCASSLDGEAEAFFGQGTRLTVV.

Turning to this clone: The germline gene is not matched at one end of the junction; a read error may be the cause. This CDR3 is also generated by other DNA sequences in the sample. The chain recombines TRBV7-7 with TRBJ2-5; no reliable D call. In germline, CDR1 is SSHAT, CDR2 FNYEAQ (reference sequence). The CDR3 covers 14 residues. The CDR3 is CASSLGPEAETQYF. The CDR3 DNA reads TGTGCTAGCAGCTTAGGTCCAGAAGCGGAGACCCAGTACTTC.

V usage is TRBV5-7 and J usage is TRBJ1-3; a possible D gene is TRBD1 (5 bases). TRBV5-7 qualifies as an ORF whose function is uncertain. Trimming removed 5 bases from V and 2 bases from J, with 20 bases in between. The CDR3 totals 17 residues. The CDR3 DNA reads TGTGCCAGCAGTCTGGCAAATTTGGGCAGGGCTGGAAACACCATATATTTT. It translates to CASSLANLGRAGNTIYF.

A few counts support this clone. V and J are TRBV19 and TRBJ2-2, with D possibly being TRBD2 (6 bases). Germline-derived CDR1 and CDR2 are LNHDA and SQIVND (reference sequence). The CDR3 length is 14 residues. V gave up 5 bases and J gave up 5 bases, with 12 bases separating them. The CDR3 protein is CASSERASTGELFF. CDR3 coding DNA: TGTGCCAGTAGTGAGCGGGCAAGTACCGGGGAGCTGTTTTTT.

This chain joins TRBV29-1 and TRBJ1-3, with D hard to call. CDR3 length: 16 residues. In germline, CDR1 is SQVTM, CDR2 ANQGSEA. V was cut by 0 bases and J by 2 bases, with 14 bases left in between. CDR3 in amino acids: CSVEDLDLLAGNTIYF. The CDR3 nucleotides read TGCAGCGTTGAAGATCTAGACTTATTAGCTGGAAACACCATATATTTT.

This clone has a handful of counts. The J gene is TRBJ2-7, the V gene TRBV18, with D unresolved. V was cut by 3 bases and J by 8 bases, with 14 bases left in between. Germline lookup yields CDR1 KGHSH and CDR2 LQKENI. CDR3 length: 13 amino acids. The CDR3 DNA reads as TGTGCCAGCTCACCCCTCACTTACGACAAGCAGTACTTC. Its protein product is CASSPLTYDKQYF.

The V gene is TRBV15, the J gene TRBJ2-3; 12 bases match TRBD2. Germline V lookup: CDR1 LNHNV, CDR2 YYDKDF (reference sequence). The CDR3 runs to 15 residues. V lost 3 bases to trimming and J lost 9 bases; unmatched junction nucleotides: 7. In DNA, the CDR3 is TGTGCCACCAGCAGTCGACTAGCGGGAGACCCAACGCAGTATTTT. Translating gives CATSSRLAGDPTQYF. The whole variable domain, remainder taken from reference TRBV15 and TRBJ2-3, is DAMVIQNPRYQVTQFGKPVTLSCSQTLNHNVMYWYQQKSSQAPKLLFHYYDKDFNNEADTPDNFQSRRPNTSFCFLDIRSPGLGDTAMYLCATSSRLAGDPTQYFGPGTRLTVL.

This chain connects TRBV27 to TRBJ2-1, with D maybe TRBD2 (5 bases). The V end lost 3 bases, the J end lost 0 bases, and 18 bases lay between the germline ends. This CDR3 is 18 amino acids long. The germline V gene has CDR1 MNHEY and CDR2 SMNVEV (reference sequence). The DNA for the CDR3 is TGTGCCAGCAGTTTGATGGGAGCTAGCTGGGGCTCCTACAATGAGCAGTTCTTC. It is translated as CASSLMGASWGSYNEQFF.

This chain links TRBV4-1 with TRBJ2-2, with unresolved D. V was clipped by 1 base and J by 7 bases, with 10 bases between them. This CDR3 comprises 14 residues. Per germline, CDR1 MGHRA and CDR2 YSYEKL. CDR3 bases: TGCGCCAGCAGCCAAGTTGCAAGAGTCGGGGAGCTGTTTTTT. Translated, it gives CASSQVARVGELFF.

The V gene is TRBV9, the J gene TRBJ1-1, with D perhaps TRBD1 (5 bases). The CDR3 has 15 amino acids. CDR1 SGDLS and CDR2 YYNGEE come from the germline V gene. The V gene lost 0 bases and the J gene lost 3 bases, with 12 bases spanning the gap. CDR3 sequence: CASSVATGGHTEAFF. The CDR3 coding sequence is TGTGCCAGCAGCGTAGCTACGGGGGGACACACTGAAGCTTTCTTT.

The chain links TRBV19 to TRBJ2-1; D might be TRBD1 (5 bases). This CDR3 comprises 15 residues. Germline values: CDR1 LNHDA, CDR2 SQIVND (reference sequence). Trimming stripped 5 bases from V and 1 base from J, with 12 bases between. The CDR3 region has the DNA TGTGCCAGTAGTCCCATTACAGGTTCCTACAATGAGCAGTTCTTC. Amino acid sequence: CASSPITGSYNEQFF.

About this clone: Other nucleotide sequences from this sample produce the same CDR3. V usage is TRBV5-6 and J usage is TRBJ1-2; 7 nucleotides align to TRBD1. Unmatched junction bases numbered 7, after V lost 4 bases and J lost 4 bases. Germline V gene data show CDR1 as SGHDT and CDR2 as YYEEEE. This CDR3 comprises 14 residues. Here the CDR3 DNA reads TGTGCCAGCAGCCCCGACAGGGATGGCTATGGCTACACCTTC. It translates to CASSPDRDGYGYTF.

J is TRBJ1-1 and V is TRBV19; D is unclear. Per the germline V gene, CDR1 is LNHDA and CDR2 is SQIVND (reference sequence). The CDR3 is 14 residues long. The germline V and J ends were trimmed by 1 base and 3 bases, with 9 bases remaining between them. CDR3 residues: CASSIGAVDTEAFF. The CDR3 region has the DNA TGTGCCAGTAGTATAGGAGCGGTGGACACTGAAGCTTTCTTT. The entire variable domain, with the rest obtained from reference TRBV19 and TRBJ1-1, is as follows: DGGITQSPKYLFRKEGQNVTLSCEQNLNHDAMYWYRQDPGQGLRLIYYSQIVNDFQKGDIAEGYSVSREKKESFPLTVTSAQKNPTAFYLCASSIGAVDTEAFFGQGTRLTVV.

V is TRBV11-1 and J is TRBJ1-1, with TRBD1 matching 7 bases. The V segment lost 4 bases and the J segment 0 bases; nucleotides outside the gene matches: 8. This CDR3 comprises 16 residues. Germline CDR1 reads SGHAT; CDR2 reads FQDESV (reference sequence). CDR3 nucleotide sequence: TGTGCCAGCAGCTCTCGACAGGGCACTATGAACACTGAAGCTTTCTTT. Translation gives CASSSRQGTMNTEAFF.

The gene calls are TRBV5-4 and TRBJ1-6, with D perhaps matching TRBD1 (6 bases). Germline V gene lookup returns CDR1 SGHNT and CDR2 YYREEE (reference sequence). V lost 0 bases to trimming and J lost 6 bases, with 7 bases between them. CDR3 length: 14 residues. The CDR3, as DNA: TGTGCCAGCAGCTTGGACAGGGCTAATTCACCCCTCCACTTT. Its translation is CASSLDRANSPLHF.

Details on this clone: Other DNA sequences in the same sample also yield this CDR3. CDR3 region: CSARDRREQYF. The CDR3 coding sequence is TGCAGTGCTAGAGATAGGAGGGAGCAGTACTTC. This chain uses TRBV20-1 with TRBJ2-7, with a weak D call TRBD2 (5 bases). V gave up 0 bases and J gave up 7 bases, with 7 bases separating them. Looked up from germline, CDR1 is DFQATT and CDR2 is SNEGSKA (reference sequence). The CDR3 sequence is 11 residues long.

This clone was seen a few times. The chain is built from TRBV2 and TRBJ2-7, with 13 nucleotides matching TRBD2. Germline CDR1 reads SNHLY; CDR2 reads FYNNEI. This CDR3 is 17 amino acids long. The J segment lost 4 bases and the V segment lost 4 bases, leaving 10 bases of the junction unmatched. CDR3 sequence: CASSGTSGRNGLYEQYF. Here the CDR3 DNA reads TGTGCCAGCAGTGGGACTAGCGGGAGAAACGGGTTGTACGAGCAGTACTTC.

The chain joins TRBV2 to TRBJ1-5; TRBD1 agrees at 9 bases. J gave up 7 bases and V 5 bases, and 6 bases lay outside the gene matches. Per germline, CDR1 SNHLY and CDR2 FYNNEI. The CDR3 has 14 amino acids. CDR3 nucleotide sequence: TGTGCCAGCAGTAGCGACAGGGGGGTCCAGCCCCAGCATTTT. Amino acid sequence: CASSSDRGVQPQHF. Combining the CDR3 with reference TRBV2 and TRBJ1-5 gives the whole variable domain EPEVTQTPSHQVTQMGQEVILRCVPISNHLYFYWYRQILGQKVEFLVSFYNNEISEKSEIFDDQFSVERPDGSNFTLKIRSTKLEDSAMYFCASSSDRGVQPQHFGDGTRLSIL.

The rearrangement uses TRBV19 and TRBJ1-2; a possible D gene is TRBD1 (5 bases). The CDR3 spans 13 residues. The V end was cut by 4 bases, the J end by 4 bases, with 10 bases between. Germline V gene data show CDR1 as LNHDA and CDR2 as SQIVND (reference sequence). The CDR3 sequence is CASSRQGLYGYTF. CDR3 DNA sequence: TGTGCCAGTAGTAGGCAGGGCCTCTATGGCTACACCTTC.

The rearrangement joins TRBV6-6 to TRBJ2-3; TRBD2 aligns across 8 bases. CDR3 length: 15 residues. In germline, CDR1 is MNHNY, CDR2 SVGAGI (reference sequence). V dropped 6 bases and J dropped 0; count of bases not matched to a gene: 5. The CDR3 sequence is CASRSRGASTDTQYF. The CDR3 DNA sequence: TGTGCCAGCAGATCGCGGGGGGCTAGCACAGATACGCAGTATTTT.

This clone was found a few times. The CDR3 reads CASSQLERGYEQYF. CDR3 nucleotides: TGTGCCAGCAGCCAGCTAGAGAGGGGGTACGAGCAGTACTTC. The chain combines TRBV5-5 with TRBJ2-7, with D possibly being TRBD1 (6 bases). This CDR3 is built from 14 residues. V lost 4 bases, J lost 4 bases, and 15 bases lay in between. Germline CDR1 and CDR2: SGHKS and YYEKEE (reference sequence). The variable domain in full, with the rest retrieved from reference TRBV5-5 and TRBJ2-7, is DAGVTQSPTHLIKTRGQQVTLRCSPISGHKSVSWYQQVLGQGPQFIFQYYEKEERGRGNFPDRFSARQFPNYSSELNVNALLLGDSALYLCASSQLERGYEQYFGPGTRLTVT.

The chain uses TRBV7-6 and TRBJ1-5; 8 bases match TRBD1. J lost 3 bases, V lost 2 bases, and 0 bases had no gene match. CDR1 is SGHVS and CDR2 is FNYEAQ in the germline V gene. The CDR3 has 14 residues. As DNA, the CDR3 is TGTGCCAGCAGCTTACAGGGGGCCAATCAGCCCCAGCATTTT. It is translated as CASSLQGANQPQHF.

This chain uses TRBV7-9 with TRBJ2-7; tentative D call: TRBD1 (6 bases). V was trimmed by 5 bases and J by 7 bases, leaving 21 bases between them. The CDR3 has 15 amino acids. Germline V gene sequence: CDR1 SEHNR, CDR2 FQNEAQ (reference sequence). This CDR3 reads CASSIPGHELKEQYF. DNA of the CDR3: TGTGCCAGCAGCATTCCGGGACATGAACTAAAGGAGCAGTACTTC.